The 29 T cell receptor beta chains presented below share a single source sample, sequenced in a study of beta chain features in type 1 diabetes. Regarding the study as a whole: When Type 1 diabetes patients were examined, their TCRB CDR3s proved moderately but significantly shorter in all four CD4+ subsets.

The entirety of the isolated RNA underwent reverse transcription, so expressed TCRB transcripts were sequenced. Some clones are missing from TCRdb's copy, which holds only in-frame ones; the method was immunoSEQ multiplex PCR. This sample has a few hundred thousand clones, with over 10% found just once. Which antigens these TCRs recognize remains unknown. Sequences were obtained from naive CD4+ T cells from blood. These receptors all come from a woman aged 18 to 35 with type 1 diabetes.

This clone was detected only a few times. The chain has TRBV7-9 and TRBJ2-1; D might be TRBD2 (6 bases). From germline, CDR1 is SEHNR and CDR2 FQNEAQ (reference sequence). V was trimmed by 2 bases and J by 5 bases, leaving 10 bases between them. The CDR3 length is 14 residues. CDR3 sequence reads: CASSLRGGDNEQFF. The CDR3 DNA follows: TGTGCCAGCAGCTTACGGGGCGGGGACAATGAGCAGTTCTTC.

The chain links TRBV5-4 to TRBJ2-2, with 8 bases aligning to TRBD1. The J segment lost 4 bases and the V segment lost 7 bases, leaving 6 bases of the junction unmatched. Germline V gives CDR1 SGHNT, CDR2 YYREEE (reference sequence). The CDR3 extends over 14 amino acids. In nucleotides, the CDR3 is TGTGCCAGCGGGGACAGGCTTGTCACCGGGGAGCTGTTTTTT. Translating gives CASGDRLVTGELFF.

CDR3 protein: CASRLAETYEQYF. CDR3 in DNA: TGTGCCAGCAGACTAGCGGAGACCTACGAGCAGTACTTC. The chain uses TRBV6-5 and TRBJ2-7, with 8 bases aligning to TRBD2. The CDR3 extends over 13 amino acids. Germline V CDR1 and CDR2: MNHEY, SVGAGI. Germline trimming cut 6 bases from V and 2 bases from J; bases unmatched to any gene: 3.

CDR3 DNA: TGTGCCAGCAGTCCACTAGAAGGCATTCAGTACTTC. Its protein product is CASSPLEGIQYF. This chain connects TRBV27 to TRBJ2-4, with D possibly TRBD2 on 5 matching bases. From germline, CDR1 is MNHEY and CDR2 SMNVEV (reference sequence). V gave up 5 bases and J gave up 9 bases, with 11 bases separating them. The CDR3 contains 12 residues.

The table lists this clone with a few counts. The chain has TRBV18 and TRBJ2-4, with a weak D call TRBD1 (6 bases). The CDR3 contains 14 residues. The germline CDR1 and CDR2 sequences are KGHSH and LQKENI. Trimming took off 4 bases at V and 6 bases at J, with 13 bases between the two ends. CDR3 coding DNA: TGTGCCAGCTCACTCCGGACAGAGGGAAACATTCAGTACTTC. Translation: CASSLRTEGNIQYF.

The chain employs TRBV18 and TRBJ2-3; D possibly corresponds to TRBD1 (6 bases). Germline lookup yields CDR1 KGHSH and CDR2 LQKENI. The ends were cut back, 4 bases at V and 2 bases at J, with 10 bases in the middle. The CDR3 spans 14 residues. CDR3 protein: CASSRYRDTDTQYF. The CDR3 DNA is TGTGCCAGCTCACGGTACAGGGACACAGATACGCAGTATTTT.

The chain combines TRBV27 with TRBJ2-7; D is unresolved. The CDR3 length is 13 residues. Germline V lookup: CDR1 MNHEY, CDR2 SMNVEV (reference sequence). V was pared by 2 bases and J by 2 bases, with 7 bases between. The CDR3 coding sequence is TGTGCCAGCAGTTTAGGTGGGCCCTACGAGCAGTACTTC. It specifies CASSLGGPYEQYF.

This clone was observed a few times. The chain links TRBV20-1 to TRBJ1-4, with D hard to call. Germline V CDR1 and CDR2: DFQATT, SNEGSKA (reference sequence). Trimming left V 6 bases short and J 8 bases short, with 10 bases between. The CDR3 is 11 amino acids. The CDR3 DNA reads as TGCAGTGCCACTAACAACGAAAAACTGTTTTTT. Residues: CSATNNEKLFF.

The sample holds a few counts of this clone. J is TRBJ2-5 and V is TRBV4-1; TRBD2 is a possible D gene (5 bases). Germline V gene sequence: CDR1 MGHRA, CDR2 YSYEKL. The CDR3 has 17 amino acids. The V and J ends lost 0 bases and 0 bases respectively, with 14 bases between them. The CDR3 loop reads CASSQDLGSAYQETQYF. CDR3 nucleotides: TGCGCCAGCAGCCAAGATTTAGGTAGCGCCTACCAAGAGACCCAGTACTTC.

This clone has just a few counts. The chain is built from TRBV4-1 and TRBJ2-7, with 11 positions matching TRBD2. V was pared by 3 bases and J by 2 bases, with 6 bases of the junction left unmatched. Germline values: CDR1 MGHRA, CDR2 YSYEKL. This CDR3 contains 16 residues. The CDR3 DNA sequence: TGCGCCAGCAGCCAGACCGGGACTAGCGGACCCTACGAGCAGTACTTC. Translation gives CASSQTGTSGPYEQYF.

This clone showed up just a few times. This chain uses TRBV18 with TRBJ1-1, with D uncertain. Per germline, CDR1 KGHSH and CDR2 LQKENI. V was shortened by 0 bases and J by 0 bases, with 8 bases between the two germline ends. This CDR3 has 15 amino acids. The CDR3 is CASSPPTRMNTEAFF. The CDR3 DNA sequence: TGTGCCAGCTCACCACCGACCAGGATGAACACTGAAGCTTTCTTT.

This clone has just a few counts. The chain joins TRBV5-6 to TRBJ2-7; D may be TRBD2 (5 bases). There are 15 residues in the CDR3. V was shortened by 4 bases and J by 7 bases, with 21 bases between the two germline ends. The germline CDR1 and CDR2 sequences are SGHDT and YYEEEE. For the CDR3, the DNA is TGTGCCAGCAGCCTGCTGGACTCCCCTCCGGGTGAGCAGTACTTC. Protein: CASSLLDSPPGEQYF.

The table lists this clone with a few counts. DNA of the CDR3: TGCAGCGTTGACCAATTCGGCGACACCACAGATACGCAGTATTTT. Protein product: CSVDQFGDTTDTQYF. The rearrangement joins TRBV29-1 to TRBJ2-3; D unclear. Germline values: CDR1 SQVTM, CDR2 ANQGSEA. This CDR3 has 15 residues. Trimming pared 3 bases from V and 2 bases from J, leaving 15 bases between.

The chain has TRBV5-1 and TRBJ2-3; D might be TRBD2 (5 bases). Germline V gene data show CDR1 as SGHRS and CDR2 as YFSETQ. The CDR3 is 16 amino acids. Deletions cut 0 bases from V and 2 bases from J, with 13 bases between. Written as DNA, the CDR3 is TGCGCCAGCAGCTTGGGTAGCGCCACTGCCACAGATACGCAGTATTTT. Its translation is CASSLGSATATDTQYF.

The rearrangement links TRBV5-6 to TRBJ1-1; D is unclear. The CDR3 sequence is 15 residues long. Trimming took off 2 bases at V and 0 bases at J, with 11 bases between the two ends. Per the germline V gene, CDR1 is SGHDT and CDR2 is YYEEEE. CDR3 sequence reads: CASSFVEGLNTEAFF. CDR3 DNA: TGTGCCAGCAGCTTTGTCGAGGGTTTGAACACTGAAGCTTTCTTT.

The table lists this clone with a few counts. The V and J genes are TRBV7-9 and TRBJ2-7; D unclear. The CDR3 extends over 13 amino acids. The V gene lost 4 bases and the J gene lost 6 bases, with 13 bases spanning the gap. Germline-derived CDR1 and CDR2 are SEHNR and FQNEAQ (reference sequence). The CDR3 sequence: CASSSTPGGEQYF. The CDR3, as DNA: TGTGCCAGCAGCTCGACTCCGGGTGGCGAGCAGTACTTC.

This clone was counted between two and nine times. V usage is TRBV29-1 and J usage is TRBJ1-2, with D unresolved. V was cut by 4 bases and J by 4 bases, with 13 bases left in between. Per the germline V gene, CDR1 is SQVTM and CDR2 is ANQGSEA. CDR3 size: 13 residues. CDR3 sequence: CSVGEGLSYGYTF. For the CDR3, the DNA is TGCAGCGTTGGTGAGGGTTTGAGCTATGGCTACACCTTC. Full variable domain (outside the CDR3, taken from reference TRBV29-1 and TRBJ1-2): SAVISQKPSRDICQRGTSLTIQCQVDSQVTMMFWYRQQPGQSLTLIATANQGSEATYESGFVIDKFPISRPNLTFSTLTVSNMSPEDSSIYLCSVGEGLSYGYTFGSGTRLTVV.

The chain uses TRBV13 and TRBJ2-1, with 7 bases that match TRBD2. Germline CDR1 is PRHDT and CDR2 is FYEKMQ (reference sequence). The CDR3 spans 18 residues. J was trimmed by 9 bases and V by 0 bases; bases with no gene match: 17. The CDR3 sequence is CASSLGASGRRPAGEQFF. The CDR3 DNA reads as TGTGCCAGCAGCTTAGGGGCTAGCGGCCGGCGGCCGGCGGGTGAGCAGTTCTTC. Full variable domain (rest looked up from reference TRBV13 and TRBJ2-1): AAGVIQSPRHLIKEKRETATLKCYPIPRHDTVYWYQQGPGQDPQFLISFYEKMQSDKGSIPDRFSAQQFSDYHSELNMSSLELGDSALYFCASSLGASGRRPAGEQFFGPGTRLTVL.

This clone was seen a few times. V usage is TRBV11-2 and J usage is TRBJ2-1; D not resolved. V was trimmed by 1 base and J by 7 bases, leaving 8 bases between them. The CDR3 covers 13 residues. Germline-derived CDR1 and CDR2 are SGHAT and FQNNGV. CDR3 nucleotides: TGTGCCAGCAGCTTAGCTCCCGTAAATGAGCAGTTCTTC. Translation: CASSLAPVNEQFF.

This clone was counted only a few times. The genes are TRBV6-5 and TRBJ1-2, with D possibly TRBD1 on 5 matching bases. The germline CDR1 and CDR2 sequences are MNHEY and SVGAGI. V lost 7 bases to trimming and J lost 2 bases, with 11 bases between them. The CDR3 has 13 residues. CDR3 sequence reads: CASTLGQNYGYTF. The CDR3 DNA reads as TGTGCCAGCACCCTGGGGCAAAACTATGGCTACACCTTC.

This clone was recorded a few times. The chain joins TRBV6-1 to TRBJ1-1, with D uncertain. Trimming took 5 bases from V and 1 from J, leaving 8 bases between them. There are 13 residues in the CDR3. Germline values: CDR1 MNHNS, CDR2 SASEGT. The CDR3 here is CASSTYSNTEAFF. CDR3 DNA sequence: TGTGCCAGCAGTACCTACTCGAACACTGAAGCTTTCTTT.

V usage is TRBV10-2 and J usage is TRBJ2-1; TRBD1 is a possible D gene (5 bases). The CDR3 runs 13 residues. Germline assignment: CDR1 WSHSY and CDR2 SAAADI. Trimming took off 4 bases at V and 5 bases at J, with 9 bases between the two ends. The CDR3 DNA reads as TGCGCCAGCAGTGTGGGCAGGGACAATGAGCAGTTCTTC. This encodes CASSVGRDNEQFF.

This clone came up a few times. The genes are TRBV28 and TRBJ1-5; no clear D. This CDR3 is 15 amino acids long. Trimming took 7 bases from V and 0 from J, leaving 13 bases between them. Germline V lookup: CDR1 MDHEN, CDR2 SYDVKM. CDR3 in amino acids: CASTFLRDSNQPQHF. In DNA, the CDR3 is TGTGCCAGCACCTTCCTAAGAGATAGCAATCAGCCCCAGCATTTT.

The sample holds a few counts of this clone. The same CDR3 is also encoded by other DNA sequences in this sample. The rearrangement joins TRBV7-2 to TRBJ1-5, with D maybe TRBD1 (5 bases). V lost 1 base and J 1 base, leaving 8 bases between the germline ends. Germline values: CDR1 SGHTA, CDR2 FQGNSA. CDR3 size: 15 residues. CDR3 DNA: TGTGCCAGCAGCTTAGGGGACTCCAGCAATCAGCCCCAGCATTTT. It encodes CASSLGDSSNQPQHF.

This clone showed up just a few times. The same CDR3 also results from other DNA sequences found in this sample. V usage is TRBV7-9 and J usage is TRBJ2-7, with D tentatively TRBD1 (7 bases). V lost 5 bases, J lost 4 bases, and 9 bases lay in between. This CDR3 has 12 residues. Germline V gene data show CDR1 as SEHNR and CDR2 as FQNEAQ (reference sequence). In nucleotides, the CDR3 is TGTGCCAGCAGCCCAGGGGGGTACGAGCAGTACTTC. Its translation is CASSPGGYEQYF.

In its sample, this clone was seen a few times. This sequence joins TRBV10-3 and TRBJ2-3; D is possibly TRBD2 (6 bases). V shed 7 bases and J shed 0 bases, with 11 bases lying between them. Germline CDR1 is ENHRY and CDR2 is SYGVKD. This CDR3 has 14 residues. CDR3 DNA: TGTGCCATCACTCGAGGGACTAGCACAGATACGCAGTATTTT. As protein: CAITRGTSTDTQYF.

This clone has more than one count but fewer than ten. This CDR3 reads CSVDPGQGVKAFF. The CDR3 region has the DNA TGCAGCGTAGACCCGGGACAGGGAGTTAAAGCTTTCTTT. The rearrangement uses TRBV29-1 and TRBJ1-1; 9 bases line up with TRBD1. CDR3 length: 13 residues. Germline CDR1 reads SQVTM; CDR2 reads ANQGSEA. V was clipped by 6 bases and J by 9 bases; unmatched bases: 11.

In this sample, this clone turned up a few times. The rearrangement joins TRBV4-2 to TRBJ2-1; TRBD2 matches at 9 bases. The length of the CDR3 is 17 residues. V shed 2 bases, J shed 2 bases, and the junction held 7 bases outside the gene matches. The V gene's germline CDR1 is LGHNA and CDR2 YNFKEQ. CDR3 DNA sequence: TGTGCCAGCAGCCAACCCGTGAGCGGGAGGACCTACAATGAGCAGTTCTTC. Its protein is CASSQPVSGRTYNEQFF.

The CDR3 DNA reads as TGTGCCAGCAGCAATAGAGAAGAACGAAAAAGCAATGAGCAGTTCTTC. Protein: CASSNREERKSNEQFF. The V call is TRBV21-1, the J call TRBJ2-1; TRBD2, as called in the table, went unchecked against the DNA. TRBV21-1 is a listed pseudogene. The CDR3 contains 16 residues.